The 21 T cell receptor beta chains given below trace back to one sample, sequenced in a study of type 1 regulatory T cells. TCRdb passed the reads through MiXCR, listing each CDR3 protein once. The sample records tens of thousands of distinct CDR3 sequences, roughly 50% being singletons. Which antigens these TCRs recognize remains unknown. The sample comprised cultured non-Tr1 T cells, either the whole culture or a sorted T cell fraction (not recorded which). The receptors derive from a human donor in good health.

The V call is TRBV6-1, the J call TRBJ1-3; D ambiguous. V lost 2 bases to trimming and J lost 2 bases, with 1 base between them. Germline loops: CDR1 MNHNS, CDR2 SASEGT. The CDR3 covers 12 residues. The CDR3 here is CASSETGNTIYF. DNA for the CDR3: TGTGCCAGCAGTGAAACTGGAAACACCATATATTTT.

This clonotype was seen only a few times. V usage is TRBV29-1 and J usage is TRBJ2-2, with a weak D call TRBD2 (5 bases). CDR1 and CDR2 from the germline V gene are SQVTM and ANQGSEA. V lost 7 bases and J 0 bases, leaving 9 bases between the germline ends. This CDR3 region has 13 residues. In nucleotides, the CDR3 is TGCAGCGGGAGGCAGGCGAACACCGGGGAGCTGTTTTTT. Translation: CSGRQANTGELFF.

The V gene is TRBV19, the J gene TRBJ1-1; TRBD1 aligns across 8 bases. V trimming: 6 bases; J trimming: 0 bases; junction bases outside the gene matches: 9. The CDR3 extends over 16 amino acids. Germline-derived CDR1 and CDR2 are LNHDA and SQIVND (reference sequence). The CDR3 DNA reads TGTGCCAGTAGCTTACAGGGGGGCCTAATGAACACTGAAGCTTTCTTT. It specifies CASSLQGGLMNTEAFF.

This CDR3 reads CASSRTTSGGYNEQFF. CDR3 coding DNA: TGTGCCAGCAGCAGGACGACTAGCGGGGGCTACAATGAGCAGTTCTTC. The chain links TRBV3-1 to TRBJ2-1, with 12 bases aligning to TRBD2. The length of the CDR3 is 16 residues. Trimming at V came to 5 bases and at J to 3 bases, leaving 5 bases not matched to a gene. Germline CDR1 is LGHDT and CDR2 is YNNKEL (reference sequence).

The J gene is TRBJ2-1, the V gene TRBV4-3, with 7 bases lining up with TRBD2. J lost 5 bases, V lost 3 bases, and 7 bases had no gene match. The CDR3 length is 15 residues. CDR1 is LGHNA, CDR2 YSLEER, per germline. CDR3 in amino acids: CASSQGGGLNNEQFF. In DNA, the CDR3 is TGCGCCAGCAGCCAGGGCGGGGGACTGAACAATGAGCAGTTCTTC.

In the case of this clonotype: This sequence may be a read error, since a much larger clone differs from it by one base. This sequence joins TRBV20-1 and TRBJ2-3, with a weak D call TRBD1 (6 bases). Germline V lookup: CDR1 DFQATT, CDR2 SNEGSKA (reference sequence). There are 15 residues in the CDR3. As DNA, the CDR3 is TGCAGTGCTAGAGGGGCCAGGGGAAACACAGATAAGCAGTATTTT. This gives the protein CSARGARGNTDKQYF.

This clonotype has more than one count but fewer than ten. V and J are TRBV6-9 and TRBJ2-1; D is uncertain. This CDR3 spans 12 amino acids. Germline values: CDR1 MNHGY, CDR2 SVAAGI. The V end lost 7 bases, the J end lost 8 bases, and 12 bases lay between the germline ends. CDR3 loop: CASTTEGHEQFF. CDR3 DNA sequence: TGTGCCAGCACTACAGAAGGCCATGAGCAGTTCTTC.

The chain carries TRBV5-1 and TRBJ2-2; 11 bases line up with TRBD2. Germline CDR1 SGHRS, CDR2 YFSETQ. The CDR3 loop spans 16 amino acids. V was pared by 4 bases and J by 4 bases, with 6 bases of the junction left unmatched. CDR3 sequence: CASSPGTSGPTGELFF. The CDR3 DNA reads TGCGCCAGCAGCCCGGGGACTAGCGGACCCACCGGGGAGCTGTTTTTT.

The rearrangement links TRBV4-1 to TRBJ2-5; no clear D. V was trimmed by 0 bases and J by 5 bases, leaving 4 bases between them. Germline lookup yields CDR1 MGHRA and CDR2 YSYEKL. This CDR3 region has 12 residues. CDR3 in amino acids: CASSQDKETQYF. The CDR3 nucleotides are TGCGCCAGCAGCCAAGATAAGGAGACCCAGTACTTC.

This clonotype was seen once. This sequence may be a read error, since a much larger clone differs from it by one base. The chain carries TRBV5-1 and TRBJ2-2; 11 nucleotides agree with TRBD2. Per germline, CDR1 SGHRS and CDR2 YFSETQ. The CDR3 has 18 residues. In DNA, the CDR3 is TGCGCCGGCAGCCCGTCGACTAGCGGGGCCGCGAACACCGGGGAGCTGTTTTTT. This translates into CAGSPSTSGAANTGELFF.

A single count supports this clonotype. The genes are TRBV18 and TRBJ1-5; TRBD1 agrees at 9 bases. The germline CDR1 and CDR2 sequences are KGHSH and LQKENI. Trimming at V came to 9 bases and at J to 0 bases, leaving 15 bases not matched to a gene. The CDR3 is 18 residues long. For the CDR3, the DNA is TGTGCCAGATCAGGCACCGGGACAGGGTTTTATAGCAATCAGCCCCAGCATTTT. It is translated as CARSGTGTGFYSNQPQHF. Supplemented by reference TRBV18 and TRBJ1-5, the full variable domain reads NAGVMQNPRHLVRRRGQEARLRCSPMKGHSHVYWYRQLPEEGLKFMVYLQKENIIDESGMPKERFSAEFPKEGPSILRIQQVVRGDSAAYFCARSGTGTGFYSNQPQHFGDGTRLSIL.

The chain joins TRBV12-3 or TRBV12-4 to TRBJ1-3, with D possibly matching TRBD1 (5 bases). This CDR3 is 14 amino acids long. V was clipped by 3 bases and J by 2 bases, with 8 bases between them. The CDR3 loop reads CASSFMGAGNTIYF. As DNA, the CDR3 is TGTGCCAGCAGTTTTATGGGGGCTGGAAACACCATATATTTT.

In DNA, the CDR3 is TGTGCCAGCAGCTCTGGCGGGGCTTACAATGAGCAGTTCTTC. This codes for CASSSGGAYNEQFF. The rearrangement uses TRBV7-2 and TRBJ2-1; tentatively, D is TRBD2 (6 bases). The CDR3 has 14 residues. The germline CDR1 and CDR2 sequences are SGHTA and FQGNSA. V lost 4 bases and J 4 bases, leaving 11 bases between the germline ends.

This clonotype was observed once. CDR3: CASSGDGKETQYF. In DNA, the CDR3 is TGTGCCAGCAGTGGAGACGGGAAAGAGACCCAGTACTTC. The chain joins TRBV2 to TRBJ2-5; TRBD2 might be the D (5 bases). CDR1 and CDR2 (germline): SNHLY, FYNNEI. CDR3 length: 13 amino acids. Trimming shortened V by 4 bases and J by 3 bases, and 9 bases separated the two germline ends.

The CDR3 reads CSACRGQGISNRPQHF. CDR3 bases: TGCAGTGCTTGCCGGGGACAGGGTATAAGCAATCGACCCCAGCATTTT. The J gene is TRBJ1-5, the V gene TRBV20-1, with TRBD1 identical over 9 bases. CDR3 length: 16 amino acids. In germline, CDR1 is DFQATT, CDR2 SNEGSKA (reference sequence). V shed 5 bases and J 10 bases; nucleotides not matched to a gene: 18.

This rearrangement joins TRBV5-6 to TRBJ1-1; possibly TRBD1 for D (5 bases). Germline CDR1 and CDR2: SGHDT and YYEEEE. V was clipped by 0 bases and J by 6 bases, with 18 bases between them. The CDR3 has 16 amino acids. CDR3 loop: CASSLASSGRDAEAFF. CDR3 DNA: TGTGCCAGCAGCTTGGCCAGTAGTGGCAGGGACGCTGAAGCTTTCTTT.

This rearrangement joins TRBV4-1 to TRBJ2-7, with 9 bases lining up with TRBD1. Unmatched junction bases numbered 13, after V lost 1 base and J lost 6 bases. CDR1 and CDR2 (germline): MGHRA, YSYEKL. The CDR3 is 17 amino acids. CDR3 sequence (DNA): TGCGCCAGCAGCCAAGGGTCCTTCCGGGACAGGGTGGGCGAGCAGTACTTC. Amino acid sequence: CASSQGSFRDRVGEQYF.

The chain combines TRBV5-1 with TRBJ2-1; D is perhaps TRBD2 (6 bases). The CDR3 covers 14 residues. V lost 0 bases, J lost 5 bases, and 9 bases lay in between. CDR1 SGHRS and CDR2 YFSETQ come from the germline V gene. CDR3: CASSLGGVDNEQFF. The CDR3 DNA sequence: TGCGCCAGCAGCTTGGGCGGGGTCGACAATGAGCAGTTCTTC.

The rearrangement links TRBV12-3 or TRBV12-4 to TRBJ2-1; possible D gene TRBD1, 5 bases. The V and J ends lost 6 bases and 7 bases respectively, with 7 bases between them. This CDR3 is built from 11 residues. The CDR3 here is CASSRENEQFF. The CDR3 DNA is TGTGCCAGCAGCAGGGAAAATGAGCAGTTCTTC.

This rearrangement joins TRBV11-3 to TRBJ2-1, with TRBD2 matching 8 bases. Trimming at V came to 4 bases and at J to 9 bases, leaving 11 bases not matched to a gene. The CDR3 contains 15 residues. The V gene's germline CDR1 is SGHNT and CDR2 YENEEA. The CDR3: CASSSGGRRGGEQFF. CDR3 nucleotides: TGTGCCAGCAGCTCGGGGGGGCGGAGAGGTGGTGAGCAGTTCTTC.

This clonotype was picked up a small number of times. The chain joins TRBV4-3 to TRBJ2-1; TRBD2 aligns across 14 bases. V was pared by 1 base and J by 7 bases, with 3 bases of the junction left unmatched. This CDR3 is 16 amino acids long. The germline gives CDR1 LGHNA, CDR2 YSLEER. CDR3: CASSQGLAGGENEQFF. Here the CDR3 DNA reads TGCGCCAGCAGCCAAGGACTAGCGGGAGGGGAGAATGAGCAGTTCTTC.